One and the same sample provided the 17 T cell receptor beta chains below, sequenced in a study of PD-1 blockade in mismatch repair-deficient tumors. Measured with immunoSEQ multiplex PCR; TCRdb has only the in-frame clones, and not every one. The sample holds some 120,000 clones, over 60% seen once. The source was peripheral blood, collected just over 59 weeks after starting pembrolizumab. Source of these receptors: an adult with mismatch repair-deficient cancer.

V gene TRBV6-6 combines with J gene TRBJ2-3; D is unclear. Germline assignment: CDR1 MNHNY and CDR2 SVGAGI (reference sequence). Trimming pared 6 bases from V and 4 bases from J, leaving 14 bases between. The CDR3 has 14 amino acids. CDR3 in DNA: TGTGCCAGCAGAAAGCGACAAAAGTCAGATACGCAGTATTTT. Residues: CASRKRQKSDTQYF.

This chain joins TRBV10-3 and TRBJ2-7, with 15 bases identical to TRBD2. The germline gives CDR1 ENHRY, CDR2 SYGVKD. There are 16 residues in the CDR3. With 2 bases clipped from V and 7 bases from J, the junction kept 6 bases outside the gene matches. In DNA, the CDR3 is TGTGCCATCAGTGAGGGGGGACTAGCGGGAGGTTTGGAGCAGTACTTC. This translates into CAISEGGLAGGLEQYF.

This chain links TRBV6-6 with TRBJ2-3; no reliable D call. Germline V gene data show CDR1 as MNHNY and CDR2 as SVGAGI (reference sequence). The CDR3 consists of 13 residues. Trimming pared 2 bases from V and 5 bases from J, leaving 8 bases between. This chain's CDR3 is CASSYPNGDTQYF. The DNA of the CDR3 is TGTGCCAGCAGTTACCCCAATGGAGATACGCAGTATTTT.

This chain uses TRBV18 with TRBJ1-2; 8 bases fit TRBD1. Germline V gene lookup returns CDR1 KGHSH and CDR2 LQKENI. Trimming at V came to 6 bases and at J to 8 bases, leaving 5 bases not matched to a gene. This CDR3 spans 12 amino acids. CDR3 DNA sequence: TGTGCCAGCTCCCAGGACAGGGCGGGCTACACCTTC. Translated: CASSQDRAGYTF.

This chain joins TRBV9 and TRBJ2-7; 7 bases line up with TRBD2. J gave up 4 bases and V 5 bases, and 9 bases lay outside the gene matches. This CDR3 comprises 14 residues. The germline gives CDR1 SGDLS, CDR2 YYNGEE. Here the CDR3 DNA reads TGTGCCAGCAGTCCCGAGGCGGGAGTTTACGAGCAGTACTTC. Translation: CASSPEAGVYEQYF.

The V gene is TRBV27, the J gene TRBJ1-1; no definite D call. Per the germline V gene, CDR1 is MNHEY and CDR2 is SMNVEV (reference sequence). The CDR3 is 15 amino acids. V lost 5 bases to trimming and J lost 0 bases, with 13 bases between them. CDR3 in amino acids: CASSPLQYMNTEAFF. CDR3 coding DNA: TGTGCCAGCAGTCCGCTACAGTACATGAACACTGAAGCTTTCTTT.

The rearrangement links TRBV5-4 to TRBJ1-2; 10 bases agree with TRBD1. Germline V lookup: CDR1 SGHNT, CDR2 YYREEE (reference sequence). This CDR3 has 15 amino acids. Trimming at V came to 6 bases and at J to 4 bases, leaving 9 bases not matched to a gene. The CDR3 DNA reads as TGTGCCAGCATCCCGGGACAGGGGCTGGGCTATGGCTACACCTTC. Amino acid sequence: CASIPGQGLGYGYTF.

This chain uses TRBV29-1 with TRBJ2-1; D is perhaps TRBD2 (5 bases). CDR1 SQVTM and CDR2 ANQGSEA come from the germline V gene. V lost 0 bases, J lost 0 bases, and 12 bases lay in between. The length of the CDR3 is 16 residues. CDR3 in DNA: TGCAGCGTTGAAGATGTGGTGGGAGTCTCCTACAATGAGCAGTTCTTC. Translating gives CSVEDVVGVSYNEQFF.

V usage is TRBV2 and J usage is TRBJ2-4, with TRBD2 matching 7 bases. V shed 6 bases and J 1 base; nucleotides not matched to a gene: 6. The CDR3 loop spans 15 amino acids. Germline V gene lookup returns CDR1 SNHLY and CDR2 FYNNEI. The CDR3 DNA reads as TGTGCCAGCAGCCCCAGCGGGATCGCCAAAAACATTCAGTACTTC. Encoded protein: CASSPSGIAKNIQYF.

The chain has TRBV9 and TRBJ1-1, with D uncertain. Trimming left V 0 bases short and J 1 base short, with 10 bases between. The CDR3 extends over 15 amino acids. Per germline, CDR1 SGDLS and CDR2 YYNGEE. The CDR3 coding sequence is TGTGCCAGCAGCGTAGAGTCACTCCGGAACACTGAAGCTTTCTTT. It encodes CASSVESLRNTEAFF.

The chain is built from TRBV6-4 and TRBJ2-7, with 11 bases fitting TRBD2. Germline lookup yields CDR1 MRHNA and CDR2 SNTAGT. The V and J ends lost 8 bases and 3 bases, in that order; junction bases with no gene match: 6. This CDR3 has 14 residues. CDR3 sequence reads: CASLTSGSIYEQYF. CDR3 DNA sequence: TGTGCCAGCTTAACTAGCGGGAGTATCTACGAGCAGTACTTC.

This clone was picked up a small number of times. This sequence joins TRBV27 and TRBJ2-2; no definite D call. The CDR3 has 14 residues. V lost 6 bases and J lost 4, with 12 bases in between. Germline CDR1 reads MNHEY; CDR2 reads SMNVEV (reference sequence). The CDR3 nucleotides read TGTGCCAGCAGACCGGACGGCCTCACCGGGGAGCTGTTTTTT. Translating gives CASRPDGLTGELFF.

CDR3 residues: CASSRGDRVRNEQFF. The CDR3 region has the DNA TGTGCCAGTAGTCGGGGGGACAGGGTAAGGAATGAGCAGTTCTTC. This chain joins TRBV19 and TRBJ2-1, with 9 bases fitting TRBD1. Germline lookup yields CDR1 LNHDA and CDR2 SQIVND (reference sequence). This CDR3 spans 15 amino acids. The ends lost 5 bases at V and 7 bases at J; junction bases unmatched: 9.

This clone was seen a few times. This chain links TRBV6-1 with TRBJ2-1; the D is unclear. CDR1 and CDR2 (germline): MNHNS, SASEGT. The CDR3 length is 15 residues. Trimming took 4 bases from V and 0 from J, leaving 10 bases between them. For the CDR3, the DNA is TGTGCCAGCAGTGTTTTGCGTGGCTCCTACAATGAGCAGTTCTTC. Translating gives CASSVLRGSYNEQFF.

The rearrangement links TRBV30 to TRBJ1-1; D is unclear. Trimming pared 2 bases from V and 1 base from J, leaving 20 bases between. Germline lookup yields CDR1 GTSNPN and CDR2 SVGIG (reference sequence). This CDR3 region has 17 residues. The CDR3 is CAWSSRHHAKWNTEAFF. The CDR3 nucleotides are TGTGCCTGGAGTTCTCGACACCACGCGAAGTGGAACACTGAAGCTTTCTTT.

The J gene is TRBJ2-1, the V gene TRBV11-2, with 11 bases that match TRBD2. CDR1 SGHAT and CDR2 FQNNGV come from the germline V gene. The V and J ends lost 2 bases and 0 bases, in that order; junction bases with no gene match: 3. CDR3 length equals 17 residues. CDR3 protein: CASSLRLAGFSYNEQFF. The CDR3 bases are TGTGCCAGCAGCTTAAGACTAGCGGGATTCTCCTACAATGAGCAGTTCTTC.

CDR3 loop: CSANVGNTEAFF. CDR3 DNA sequence: TGCAGCGCAAACGTGGGGAACACTGAAGCTTTCTTT. The chain carries TRBV29-1 and TRBJ1-1; D is uncertain. Germline V CDR1 and CDR2: SQVTM, ANQGSEA. Trimming left V 7 bases short and J 1 base short, with 10 bases between. This CDR3 has 12 residues.